These 2 T cell receptor beta chains were all obtained from the same sample, sequenced in a study of shared clonotypes between healthy human individuals. CD45RO-negative, CCR7-positively selected cells formed the naive CD8 fraction, excluding terminally differentiated effector memory CD45RA+ cells. Sequencing was performed with immunoSEQ multiplex PCR; in TCRdb, only in-frame clones are kept and a portion is missing. The table has about 580,000 clones, roughly 98% seen once. Material for sequencing was naive CD8+ T cells sorted from blood. These receptors were collected from a man between 25 and 39 years old in good health.

The J gene is TRBJ2-7, the V gene TRBV5-5; a possible D gene is TRBD1 (5 bases). The V and J ends lost 6 bases and 2 bases respectively, with 15 bases between them. Germline CDR1 reads SGHKS; CDR2 reads YYEKEE (reference sequence). The CDR3 runs to 14 residues. CDR3 protein: CASTTDYRTYEQYF. In nucleotides, the CDR3 is TGTGCCAGCACCACCGATTACAGGACCTACGAGCAGTACTTC.

The chain has TRBV7-2 and TRBJ2-7; TRBD1 aligns across 7 bases. Losses at the gene ends were 5 bases for V and 5 bases for J; bases not matched to a gene: 15. From germline, CDR1 is SGHTA and CDR2 FQGNSA. The CDR3 is 16 amino acids. DNA for the CDR3: TGTGCCAGCAGCCTGCCCGGTGAAGGGGGCTTGAACGAGCAGTACTTC. Encoded protein: CASSLPGEGGLNEQYF.